The 17 T cell receptor beta chains in this list originate from one sample, sequenced in a study of shared clonotypes between healthy human individuals. Using immunoSEQ multiplex PCR, the repertoire was profiled, and TCRdb retains in-frame clones only, with some absent. The sample shows about 2.4 million clones, 85% to 95% of them seen only once. The sequenced sample was naive CD4+ T cells sorted from blood. Subset: CD45RA+ positively selected. Source of these receptors: a man aged 18 to 29 in good health.

The V gene is TRBV5-1, the J gene TRBJ2-1; the match to TRBD2 covers 8 bases. The V segment lost 3 bases and the J segment 0 bases; nucleotides outside the gene matches: 2. CDR1 is SGHRS and CDR2 is YFSETQ in the germline V gene. The CDR3 totals 15 residues. This CDR3 reads CASSYSGNSYNEQFF. The DNA for the CDR3 is TGCGCCAGCAGCTATAGCGGGAACTCCTACAATGAGCAGTTCTTC.

This chain joins TRBV28 and TRBJ2-7; D remains ambiguous. The V end was cut by 5 bases, the J end by 3 bases, with 17 bases between. Germline-derived CDR1 and CDR2 are MDHEN and SYDVKM. The CDR3 has 15 amino acids. CDR3 in DNA: TGTGCCAGCAGTGCCATAAGTGCCGAAGGCTACGAGCAGTACTTC. This encodes CASSAISAEGYEQYF.

The sample holds one count of this clone. The chain links TRBV28 to TRBJ1-1, with D uncertain. This CDR3 contains 14 residues. V dropped 1 base and J dropped 6 bases, with 12 bases sitting between them. CDR1 and CDR2 (germline): MDHEN, SYDVKM. CDR3 DNA sequence: TGTGCCAGCAGTTTATACGCGAAGGGAGCTGAAGCTTTCTTT. Its protein product is CASSLYAKGAEAFF.

The CDR3 DNA is TGCGCCAGCAGCCGTCGGGCCTCGGTTAAAGAGACCCAGTACTTC. This gives the protein CASSRRASVKETQYF. The rearrangement links TRBV4-1 to TRBJ2-5; no reliable D call. This CDR3 has 15 amino acids. Germline CDR1 is MGHRA and CDR2 is YSYEKL. The V and J ends lost 4 bases and 3 bases respectively, with 15 bases between them.

V is TRBV6-5 and J is TRBJ1-1; D possibly corresponds to TRBD1 (6 bases). Germline lookup yields CDR1 MNHEY and CDR2 SVGAGI. The CDR3 covers 12 residues. Deletions cut 4 bases from V and 5 bases from J, with 8 bases between. The CDR3 reads CASSLDRTEAFF. The CDR3 DNA reads as TGTGCCAGCAGTTTGGACAGAACTGAAGCTTTCTTT.

CDR3 sequence: CASAMGGGKNSPLHF. CDR3 in DNA: TGTGCCAGCGCGATGGGGGGGGGCAAGAATTCACCCCTCCACTTT. The chain links TRBV27 to TRBJ1-6, with TRBD1 as a possible D gene (6 bases). This CDR3 has 15 amino acids. Germline assignment: CDR1 MNHEY and CDR2 SMNVEV (reference sequence). Trimming stripped 8 bases from V and 7 bases from J, with 18 bases between.

This clone occurred once. The chain carries TRBV5-5 and TRBJ2-3, with D tentatively TRBD1 or TRBD2 (5 bases each). From germline, CDR1 is SGHKS and CDR2 YYEKEE (reference sequence). This CDR3 is 15 amino acids long. The V end lost 2 bases, the J end lost 3 bases, and 13 bases lay between the germline ends. The CDR3 spells CASSFDGTLTDTQYF. The CDR3 region has the DNA TGTGCCAGCAGCTTCGATGGGACGCTAACAGATACGCAGTATTTT.

The CDR3 DNA is TGCGCCAGCAGCCGGATACCGGGACAGGTAGTCTACGAGCAGTACTTC. It yields the protein CASSRIPGQVVYEQYF. The V gene is TRBV4-1, the J gene TRBJ2-7, with 8 bases matching TRBD1. The CDR3 length is 16 residues. CDR1 and CDR2 from the germline V gene are MGHRA and YSYEKL. Germline trimming cut 4 bases from V and 3 bases from J; bases unmatched to any gene: 11.

The genes are TRBV11-2 and TRBJ2-2; TRBD2 matches 16 bases. Germline V gives CDR1 SGHAT, CDR2 FQNNGV. The V gene end was trimmed by 4 bases and the J gene end by 4 bases; junction bases not matched to a gene: 3. The CDR3 covers 17 residues. CDR3 in DNA: TGTGCCAGCAGCTCCGGGACTAGCGGGGGGGCCACCGGGGAGCTGTTTTTT. It specifies CASSSGTSGGATGELFF.

This rearrangement joins TRBV5-1 to TRBJ2-2; possibly TRBD2 for D (5 bases). CDR1 is SGHRS, CDR2 YFSETQ, per germline. This CDR3 contains 15 residues. The V end lost 4 bases, the J end lost 4 bases, and 14 bases lay between the germline ends. The CDR3 nucleotides read TGCGCCAGCAGCGCGGAGGAGACTTTCACCGGGGAGCTGTTTTTT. Amino acids: CASSAEETFTGELFF.

V and J are TRBV6-1 and TRBJ2-1; 9 bases match TRBD2. Germline trimming cut 8 bases from V and 7 bases from J; bases unmatched to any gene: 9. This CDR3 has 14 amino acids. Germline-derived CDR1 and CDR2 are MNHNS and SASEGT. CDR3 bases: TGTGCCAGCCGGCGGGAGGGCCCTAGGAATGAGCAGTTCTTC. It translates to CASRREGPRNEQFF.

This chain uses TRBV7-9 with TRBJ2-5; D may match TRBD1 or TRBD2 (5 bases each). The V and J ends lost 1 base and 9 bases respectively, with 6 bases between them. Germline CDR1 SEHNR, CDR2 FQNEAQ (reference sequence). This CDR3 is built from 11 residues. The CDR3 nucleotides are TGTGCCAGCAGCTTAGGAGGGGCCCAGTACTTC. It specifies CASSLGGAQYF.

DNA of the CDR3: TGTGCCAGCAGCGTCTATAGCTATGGCTACACCTTC. Its translation: CASSVYSYGYTF. The rearrangement joins TRBV9 to TRBJ1-2; no firm D call. V was clipped by 2 bases and J by 4 bases, with 6 bases between them. CDR1 is SGDLS and CDR2 is YYNGEE in the germline V gene. The CDR3 covers 12 residues.

The gene calls are TRBV11-2 and TRBJ2-5; 10 nucleotides agree with TRBD1. The germline V gene encodes CDR1 SGHAT and CDR2 FQNNGV. The CDR3 covers 16 residues. V shed 1 base and J 4 bases; nucleotides not matched to a gene: 6. The CDR3 bases are TGTGCCAGCAGCTTAGTTGGACAGGGGGTTCGAGAGACCCAGTACTTC. Amino acid sequence: CASSLVGQGVRETQYF.

The CDR3 DNA reads as TGTGCCAGCAGGATACAGGGTTCGGCCACCGGGGAGCTGTTTTTT. Protein sequence: CASRIQGSATGELFF. This chain links TRBV6-5 with TRBJ2-2; maybe TRBD1 (6 bases). Germline V gene data show CDR1 as MNHEY and CDR2 as SVGAGI. The V end was cut by 6 bases, the J end by 4 bases, with 15 bases between. CDR3 size: 15 residues.

J is TRBJ2-5 and V is TRBV7-2; D uncertain. Per germline, CDR1 SGHTA and CDR2 FQGNSA. The V and J ends lost 3 bases and 0 bases respectively, with 5 bases between them. The CDR3 is 13 amino acids. CDR3 in DNA: TGTGCCAGCAGCTTGTCATACCAAGAGACCCAGTACTTC. This encodes CASSLSYQETQYF.

This chain connects TRBV7-2 to TRBJ1-2, with D possibly being TRBD1 (5 bases). The V gene's germline CDR1 is SGHTA and CDR2 FQGNSA. There are 13 residues in the CDR3. Trimming stripped 1 base from V and 8 bases from J, with 11 bases between. The CDR3 DNA is TGTGCCAGCAGCTTAGGGACGGAGGGGGGCTACACCTTC. Its translation: CASSLGTEGGYTF.